The clone carrying this T cell receptor beta chain was seen more than once but under ten times. The CDR3 regions of TCR beta were amplified from RNA transcripts. The TCR CDR3 was amplified in a first-round RT-PCR using the HTBI primer set. TCRdb used MiXCR to reprocess the multiplex PCR reads, holding one entry per CDR3 protein. The sample has roughly 240,000 distinct CDR3 sequences; approximately 25% are singletons. The data stem from a study of T cells in Graves' hyperthyroidism and ophthalmopathy. Germline values: CDR1 MDHEN, CDR2 SYDVKM. The CDR3 sequence is 14 residues long. The V and J genes are TRBV28 and TRBJ2-7; 7 bases align to TRBD2. Judging by the DNA end, TRBJ2-1 fits better; the J call may be wrong. Source material: blood. This clonotype was sampled from a woman between 40 and 55 years old with Graves' ophthalmopathy. CDR3 nucleotide sequence: TGTGCCAGCAGTCCGATCCCCGGACTAGACGAGCAGTTCTTC. Translated, it gives CASSPIPGLDEQFF.